This entry features one T cell receptor beta chain sequence. Assay: immunoSEQ multiplex PCR; the TCRdb copy retains only in-frame clones and omits some. The repertoire holds approximately 88,000 clones, roughly 75% seen once, with approximately 7.6% in the top ten. The CDR3 length is 15 residues. Germline V CDR1 and CDR2: SGHTA, FQGNSA. The germline V and J ends were trimmed by 7 bases and 7 bases, with 22 bases remaining between them. The sample's time point: baseline, week 1 (first vaccination visit). This sample's treatment: pre-vaccination baseline after standard-of-care therapy. The data were taken from a study of a mutant IDH1 vaccine in newly diagnosed glioma.

This specimen consisted of PBMCs, obtained from a glioma patient treated with radiotherapy, temozolomide or both. This clonotype originated in a man aged 40-50 years with glioma. The chain has TRBV7-2 and TRBJ1-2; D possibly corresponds to TRBD1 (5 bases). The CDR3 coding sequence is TGTGCCAGCACCAACGAGGCGGGGGGGAGGACTGGCTACACCTTC. Amino acid sequence: CASTNEAGGRTGYTF.